The entry below describes one T cell receptor (beta chain). Its antigen is as yet unknown. Through a sample-barcoded 5' primer and a J-beta primer mix, a second PCR was run for roughly 7 to 11 cycles. From the 5' RACE reads, TCRdb called clonotypes with MiXCR, one entry per CDR3 protein. The table lists approximately 2,000,000 distinct CDR3 sequences, roughly two fifths of them singletons. The CDR3 sequence is 14 residues long. The V end lost 5 bases, the J end lost 5 bases, and 14 bases lay between the germline ends. This entry comes from a study of blood T cells in healthy people across ages. Overall study findings and caveats: Both higher diversity and more naive CD4+ cells marked long-lived donors when set against aged donors. TCR beta diversity correlated strongly with naive T cell percentage. Older individuals had lower TCR beta diversity per million T cells (the decline was roughly linear).

The sample comprised blood. This clonotype was obtained from a human donor in good health. This sequence joins TRBV12-3 or TRBV12-4 and TRBJ2-3, with a tentative D call TRBD2 (7 bases). The CDR3 protein is CASSPRGGLDTQYF. CDR3 coding DNA: TGTGCCAGCAGTCCTAGGGGGGGCTTAGATACGCAGTATTTT.